This TCR beta chain was observed in a study of OX40 agonist ivuxolimab in advanced cancers. For the wider study: Ivuxolimab was a fully human IgG2 agonistic monoclonal antibody targeting the costimulatory receptor OX40 (CD134). Intravenous ivuxolimab was administered to patients every 2 weeks at six dose levels: 0.01, 0.1, 0.3, 1.5, 3 and 10 mg/kg. Of the roughly 50 dose-escalation patients, hepatocellular carcinoma was present in about 20, melanoma in approximately 15, renal cell carcinoma in 9 and head and neck cancer in 9. In the dose-escalation cohort, approximately 83% of patients were male, and the mean age was 60 years with a range of about 20 to 80. Patients were allowed to have had prior anti-PD-1, anti-PD-L1 or anti-CTLA-4 therapy, and around two fifths of the dose-escalation patients had been treated with checkpoint inhibitors. Three dose-escalation patients achieved partial responses, one with hepatocellular carcinoma and two with cutaneous melanoma. Peripheral TCRbeta sequencing was intended to test whether TCR sequence diversity was altered and clonal T-cell expansion was caused by ivuxolimab. The paper reports the monotherapy dose-escalation portion (N of about 50 patients) of the phase I ivuxolimab trial. Summary of the overall study and its limitations: In partial responders in the 0.1-3.0 mg/kg groups, normalized peripheral clonal expansion was found to be among the lowest, especially among CD8+ T cells. At doses of 0.1 to 3.0 mg/kg, clonal expansion of both CD4+ and CD8+ T cells in blood was seen between baseline and week 6. After ivuxolimab, more expanded clones were found on average in CD8+ T cells than in CD4+ T cells. Low levels of normalized T-cell clonal expansion were also seen in some patients who did not respond. Antigen specificity was not determined for the clonally expanded peripheral T cells.

On this clone: Its recognized antigen is unknown. No base qualities exist here, and no much larger clone lies one base off it.

Genomic DNA was isolated from the sorted cells so that the TCRbeta CDR3 region could be sequenced. The immunoSEQ Assay was used to sequence the TCRbeta CDR3 regions. TCRdb took over this immuneACCESS table, retaining in-frame rearrangements with V and J assigned. Such tables are incomplete; in checked studies, under half of the missing clones stem from an unresolved V gene, and the remainder is unexplained. Recorded for this sample are 23,000 or so clones; nearly 85% of them occurred a single time. The ten largest clonotypes hold about 8% of the sample. V is pared back by 6 bases and J by 0 bases, with 13 bases lying between the germline termini. Including cysteine and phenylalanine, the CDR3 has 15 amino acids. Only the CDR3 DNA is retained, 45 bases long and in frame from the first base. CDR1 and CDR2 are read off the germline V gene (reference sequence) as LNHDA and SQIVND. Patients with autoimmune disease history or receiving systemic immunosuppression were excluded from the trial. Peripheral blood for TCR sequencing was collected from all dose cohorts at baseline, on cycle 4 day 1, and on cycle 7 day 1. Samples were obtained from an open-label, multicenter, first-in-human phase I dose-escalation trial of ivuxolimab. The trial enrolled adults with locally advanced or metastatic head and neck squamous cell, hepatocellular, melanoma or renal cell carcinoma. Before TCR sequencing, CD4+ T cells and CD8+ T cells from peripheral blood were sorted into separate populations.

The chain couples TRBV19 to TRBJ2-3; the D gene is perhaps TRBD1 or TRBD2, as each covers 5 bases. Material: CD4+ or CD8+ T cells sorted from blood, obtained in a trial of the OX40 agonist ivuxolimab. The clonotype comes from an adult with an advanced solid tumor such as melanoma, head and neck, liver or kidney cancer. The bases read TGTGCCAGTAGCAGAGGGACGGTTAGCACAGATACGCAGTATTTT. Translated, it gives CASSRGTVSTDTQYF.